These 29 T cell receptor beta chains share one sample of origin, sequenced in a study of blood T cells in healthy people across ages. The use of a sample-barcoded 5' primer and a J-beta primer mix characterized a second PCR of about 6 to 11 cycles. TCRdb redid the calling of the 5' RACE reads with MiXCR, one entry per CDR3 protein. In the table there are about 650,000 distinct CDR3 sequences, 32% of which are singletons. The sequencing sample was made of blood. Source of these receptors: a woman older than 75 in good health.

This clonotype came up a few times. Just one base apart from a much larger clone, this may be a read error. This chain links TRBV12-3 or TRBV12-4 with TRBJ2-1; D uncertain. This CDR3 contains 15 residues. Here the CDR3 DNA reads TGTGCCGGCAGTCTAACAATGAGCTCCTACAATGAGCAGTTCTTC. Protein sequence: CAGSLTMSSYNEQFF.

CDR3 loop: CSALGRLANYGYTF. The CDR3 bases are TGCAGTGCTTTGGGCCGACTAGCTAACTATGGCTACACCTTC. The chain joins TRBV20-1 to TRBJ1-2, with no clear D. Germline values: CDR1 DFQATT, CDR2 SNEGSKA (reference sequence). Trimming took off 5 bases at V and 0 bases at J, with 13 bases between the two ends. The CDR3 runs to 14 residues.

This clonotype came up a few times. This may come from a read error, since a much larger clone is one base off. V usage is TRBV20-1 and J usage is TRBJ2-5; D may be TRBD1 or TRBD2 (6 bases each). The end of the DNA aligns better with TRBJ2-7, so the J call may be wrong. The germline V gene has CDR1 DFQATT and CDR2 SNEGSKA (reference sequence). The CDR3 has 15 amino acids. DNA for the CDR3: TGCAGTGCTAGAGATACTTATCGGGGGCGGGTCGAGCAGTACTTC. Protein sequence: CSARDTYRGRVEQYF.

The sample holds many counts of this clonotype. The V gene is TRBV28, the J gene TRBJ1-2; a weak D match, TRBD1 (5 bases). The CDR3 sequence is 13 residues long. Per germline, CDR1 MDHEN and CDR2 SYDVKM. V shed 5 bases and J shed 6 bases, with 13 bases lying between them. CDR3 protein: CASSGGGTHGYTF. The CDR3 bases are TGTGCCAGCAGTGGGGGGGGGACCCATGGCTACACCTTC.

This clonotype was counted ten times or more. The V call is TRBV27, the J call TRBJ2-5; D is possibly TRBD1 (6 bases). The CDR3 contains 16 residues. V lost 6 bases to trimming and J lost 2 bases, with 19 bases between them. Germline CDR1 and CDR2: MNHEY and SMNVEV (reference sequence). CDR3 bases: TGTGCCAGCAGGCGTCGACAGGTGATGGGTCAAGAGACCCAGTACTTC. Residues: CASRRRQVMGQETQYF.

This clonotype was seen ten or more times. The CDR3 nucleotides read TGCGCCAGCACCCAAGCAGATACGCAGTATTTT. Encoded protein: CASTQADTQYF. The V gene is TRBV5-1, the J gene TRBJ2-3; the D is unclear. This CDR3 has 11 residues. V was pared by 6 bases and J by 4 bases, with 6 bases between. Germline CDR1 reads SGHRS; CDR2 reads YFSETQ.

Only a few counts were recorded for this clonotype. The chain uses TRBV12-3 or TRBV12-4 and TRBJ1-5; D remains ambiguous. Trimming left V 2 bases short and J 5 bases short, with 4 bases between. The CDR3 is 12 amino acids. Written as DNA, the CDR3 is TGTGCCAGCAGTTTATGGGATCAGCCCCAGCATTTT. Its protein product is CASSLWDQPQHF.

Many counts were recorded for this clonotype. Germline and junction disagree at one end, which may indicate a read error. The rearrangement joins TRBV4-3 to TRBJ2-7; D is unresolved. Germline V lookup: CDR1 LGHNA, CDR2 YSLEER. The CDR3 has 14 residues. The CDR3 here is CASRQGIATYEQYF. The CDR3 bases are TGCGCCAGCAGACAAGGGATAGCCACCTACGAGCAGTACTTC.

This clonotype has ten or more counts. V is TRBV12-3 or TRBV12-4 and J is TRBJ2-1, with D possibly TRBD2 on 7 matching bases. V shed 5 bases and J shed 6 bases, with 26 bases lying between them. The CDR3 length is 18 residues. This CDR3 is CASSRLRGGALVSNEQFF. CDR3 nucleotides: TGTGCCAGCAGTCGGCTTCGAGGGGGGGCTTTGGTCTCCAATGAGCAGTTCTTC.

The chain employs TRBV6-5 and TRBJ2-1; possibly TRBD1 or TRBD2 for D (5 bases each). Germline V gives CDR1 MNHEY, CDR2 SVGAGI. Trimming took off 0 bases at V and 5 bases at J, with 14 bases between the two ends. The CDR3 spans 16 residues. Written as DNA, the CDR3 is TGTGCCAGCAGTTACTCGAGGGCAGGGTATGACAATGAGCAGTTCTTC. Protein: CASSYSRAGYDNEQFF.

The V and J genes are TRBV7-3 and TRBJ1-1; unclear D gene. The CDR3 totals 14 residues. Trimming cost V 1 base and J 4 bases, with 10 bases left between them. The germline CDR1 and CDR2 sequences are SGHTA and FQGTGA. CDR3 sequence: CASSLKPLGTEAFF. For the CDR3, the DNA is TGTGCCAGCAGCTTAAAACCTCTCGGCACTGAAGCTTTCTTT.

Only a few counts were recorded for this clonotype. V is TRBV5-6 and J is TRBJ2-6; no definite D call. Trimming removed 0 bases at V and 0 bases at J, with 13 bases between. Germline-derived CDR1 and CDR2 are SGHDT and YYEEEE. The CDR3 is 18 amino acids. The CDR3 DNA is TGTGCCAGCAGCTTGGGTTTATCGGGCCGCTCTGGGGCCAACGTCCTGACTTTC. It translates to CASSLGLSGRSGANVLTF.

At least ten counts were recorded for this clonotype. This chain joins TRBV5-6 and TRBJ2-1, with 14 bases identical to TRBD2. From germline, CDR1 is SGHDT and CDR2 YYEEEE. The CDR3 is made up of 16 amino acids. V shed 2 bases and J 6 bases; nucleotides not matched to a gene: 4. The CDR3 DNA sequence: TGTGCCAGCAGCTTCGGACTAGCGGGGGGATTCAATGAGCAGTTCTTC. Translated, it gives CASSFGLAGGFNEQFF.

This clonotype was detected only a few times. The genes are TRBV20-1 and TRBJ1-5, with D unclear. The germline V gene encodes CDR1 DFQATT and CDR2 SNEGSKA (reference sequence). The CDR3 sequence is 16 residues long. V was trimmed by 3 bases and J by 0 bases, leaving 15 bases between them. CDR3 DNA: TGCAGTGCTAGGTCAGAAGAAGACTATAGCAATCAGCCCCAGCATTTT. It is translated as CSARSEEDYSNQPQHF.

The chain has TRBV6-2 or TRBV6-3 and TRBJ2-1; D remains ambiguous. The V gene lost 3 bases and the J gene lost 0 bases, with 6 bases spanning the gap. Per germline, CDR1 MNHEY and CDR2 SVGEGT. This CDR3 spans 14 amino acids. CDR3 in amino acids: CASSYDGSYNEQFF. In DNA, the CDR3 is TGTGCCAGCAGTTATGATGGCTCCTACAATGAGCAGTTCTTC.

This clonotype was seen a few times. A much larger clone differs from this one at a single base, so this may be a read error. The rearrangement uses TRBV2 and TRBJ2-7, with D possibly matching TRBD2 (7 bases). Trimming removed 6 bases at V and 7 bases at J, with 22 bases between. Germline V gene data show CDR1 as SNHLY and CDR2 as FYNNEI. There are 15 residues in the CDR3. CDR3 nucleotides: TGTGCCAGCAGCCCGGTACGGGGGGCTTACAATGAGCAGTACTTC. Amino acid sequence: CASSPVRGAYNEQYF. The full variable domain, in which reference TRBV2 and TRBJ2-7 provide the parts outside the CDR3, is EPEVTQTPSHQVTQMGQEVILRCVPISNHLYFYWYRQILGQKVEFLVSFYNNEISEKSEIFDDQFSVERPDGSNFTLKIRSTKLEDSAMYFCASSPVRGAYNEQYFGPGTRLTVT.

This rearrangement joins TRBV20-1 to TRBJ2-7; tentatively, D is TRBD2 (6 bases). The CDR3 length is 15 residues. V was clipped by 3 bases and J by 2 bases, with 17 bases between them. Looked up from germline, CDR1 is DFQATT and CDR2 is SNEGSKA (reference sequence). Written as DNA, the CDR3 is TGCAGTGCTAGCCCCTCGAGGAGGGGTACCTACGAGCAGTACTTC. Its protein is CSASPSRRGTYEQYF.

The CDR3 bases are TGTGCCAGCAGCCAAGGGAGGAGTCAAAATTCACCCCTCCACTTT. Amino acid sequence: CASSQGRSQNSPLHF. This chain connects TRBV3-1 to TRBJ1-6; D remains unclear. Between the trimmed V and J ends, which lost 1 base and 7 bases, there was a span of 11 bases. This CDR3 contains 15 residues. The germline gives CDR1 LGHDT, CDR2 YNNKEL (reference sequence).

The gene calls are TRBV10-3 and TRBJ1-1; possible D gene TRBD1, 6 bases. This CDR3 is built from 14 residues. With 6 bases removed from V and 1 base from J, the gap between germline ends came to 12 bases. Germline CDR1 and CDR2: ENHRY and SYGVKD. Written as DNA, the CDR3 is TGTGCCATCAGCTTACAGGGTCAGAACACTGAAGCTTTCTTT. This codes for CAISLQGQNTEAFF.

This clonotype was seen at least ten times. This chain uses TRBV9 with TRBJ2-3; D not certain. The CDR3 loop spans 14 amino acids. CDR1 SGDLS and CDR2 YYNGEE come from the germline V gene. The germline V and J ends were trimmed by 3 bases and 0 bases, with 8 bases remaining between them. The CDR3 loop reads CASSATTSTDTQYF. CDR3 sequence (DNA): TGTGCCAGCAGCGCGACAACCAGCACAGATACGCAGTATTTT.

This clonotype has ten or more counts. This rearrangement joins TRBV30 to TRBJ1-2; weak D call: TRBD1 (5 bases). Trimming left V 2 bases short and J 3 bases short, with 10 bases between. The CDR3 contains 13 residues. Per germline, CDR1 GTSNPN and CDR2 SVGIG (reference sequence). CDR3 sequence: CAWSSGADYGYTF. DNA of the CDR3: TGTGCCTGGAGTTCCGGGGCGGACTATGGCTACACCTTC. Together with reference TRBV30 and TRBJ1-2, the CDR3 gives the full variable domain: SQTIHQWPATLVQPVGSPLSLECTVEGTSNPNLYWYRQAAGRGLQLLFYSVGIGQISSEVPQNLSASRPQDRQFILSSKKLLLSDSGFYLCAWSSGADYGYTFGSGTRLTVV.

The sample holds many counts of this clonotype. V is TRBV6-5 and J is TRBJ1-2; possible D gene TRBD1, 5 bases. CDR3 length equals 13 residues. V lost 2 bases and J 7 bases, leaving 11 bases between the germline ends. Per the germline V gene, CDR1 is MNHEY and CDR2 is SVGAGI. The chain's CDR3 is CASSYQGAGGYTF. CDR3 in DNA: TGTGCCAGCAGTTACCAGGGAGCAGGTGGCTACACCTTC.

In its sample, this clonotype was seen many times. This chain joins TRBV5-4 and TRBJ2-5; D is perhaps TRBD2 (6 bases). The CDR3 contains 15 residues. V lost 4 bases to trimming and J lost 1 base, with 14 bases between them. The germline gives CDR1 SGHNT, CDR2 YYREEE (reference sequence). Written as DNA, the CDR3 is TGTGCCAGCAGCCCAAGGAGCGGGTCCCAAGAGACCCAGTACTTC. Translating gives CASSPRSGSQETQYF. The full variable domain, rest sourced from reference TRBV5-4 and TRBJ2-5, is ETGVTQSPTHLIKTRGQQVTLRCSSQSGHNTVSWYQQALGQGPQFIFQYYREEENGRGNFPPRFSGLQFPNYSSELNVNALELDDSALYLCASSPRSGSQETQYFGPGTRLLVL.

The chain is built from TRBV29-1 and TRBJ2-5, with D possibly TRBD1 on 6 matching bases. This CDR3 has 14 residues. V lost 0 bases, J lost 5 bases, and 13 bases lay in between. Germline assignment: CDR1 SQVTM and CDR2 ANQGSEA. The CDR3 spells CSVEDLTGKETQYF. In nucleotides, the CDR3 is TGCAGCGTTGAAGACCTTACAGGGAAGGAGACCCAGTACTTC.

This clonotype was observed a few times. V and J are TRBV6-6 and TRBJ1-1, with D unresolved. The CDR3 is made up of 13 amino acids. Germline V lookup: CDR1 MNHNY, CDR2 SVGAGI (reference sequence). The V and J ends lost 0 bases and 3 bases respectively, with 5 bases between them. Here the CDR3 DNA reads TGTGCCAGCAGTTACTCTTTGGACACTGAAGCTTTCTTT. Translating gives CASSYSLDTEAFF.

Remarks on this clonotype: A read error is possible here, since a much larger clone lies one base away. The rearrangement joins TRBV7-6 to TRBJ1-6; 7 positions match TRBD1. Germline-derived CDR1 and CDR2 are SGHVS and FNYEAQ. This CDR3 spans 15 amino acids. CDR3 nucleotide sequence: TGTACCAGCAGCTTCCGGACAGGTTCAGGTTCACCCCTCCACTTT. Translation gives CTSSFRTGSGSPLHF.

To note about this clonotype: A much larger clone sits a single nucleotide away, making a read error possible. The rearrangement uses TRBV20-1 and TRBJ2-3, with 7 bases fitting TRBD2. The CDR3 loop spans 13 amino acids. The germline CDR1 and CDR2 sequences are DFQATT and SNEGSKA (reference sequence). V lost 4 bases, J lost 3 bases, and 4 bases stayed unmatched. CDR3 nucleotides: TGCAGTGCTAAAGGGAGGGGAACAGATACGCAGTATTTT. The encoded protein is CSAKGRGTDTQYF.

V gene TRBV28 combines with J gene TRBJ1-1, with D perhaps TRBD1 (5 bases). V gave up 7 bases and J gave up 6 bases, with 9 bases separating them. Germline V CDR1 and CDR2: MDHEN, SYDVKM. CDR3 length equals 11 residues. Here the CDR3 DNA reads TGTGCCAGCACCGGGGCAGCTGAAGCTTTCTTT. This translates into CASTGAAEAFF. Full variable domain (rest looked up from reference TRBV28 and TRBJ1-1): DVKVTQSSRYLVKRTGEKVFLECVQDMDHENMFWYRQDPGLGLRLIYFSYDVKMKEKGDIPEGYSVSREKKERFSLILESASTNQTSMYLCASTGAAEAFFGQGTRLTVV.

The chain carries TRBV6-6 and TRBJ1-2; 8 bases are a match to TRBD1. The CDR3 loop spans 14 amino acids. V trimming: 10 bases; J trimming: 4 bases; junction bases outside the gene matches: 11. CDR1 and CDR2 (germline): MNHNY, SVGAGI (reference sequence). The CDR3 is CANRNPGGSYGYTF. Here the CDR3 DNA reads TGTGCCAACAGAAATCCAGGGGGCAGCTATGGCTACACCTTC.